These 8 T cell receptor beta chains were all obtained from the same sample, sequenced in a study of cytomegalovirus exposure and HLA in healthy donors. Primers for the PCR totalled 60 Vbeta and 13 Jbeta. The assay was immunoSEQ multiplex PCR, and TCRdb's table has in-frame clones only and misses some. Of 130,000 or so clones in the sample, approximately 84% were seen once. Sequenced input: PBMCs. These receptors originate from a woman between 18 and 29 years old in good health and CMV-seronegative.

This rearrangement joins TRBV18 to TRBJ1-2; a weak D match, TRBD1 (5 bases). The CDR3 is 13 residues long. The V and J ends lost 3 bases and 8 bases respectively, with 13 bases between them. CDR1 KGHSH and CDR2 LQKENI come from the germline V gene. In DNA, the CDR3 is TGTGCCAGCTCACCGGCCAGGGCGGAGGGCTACACCTTC. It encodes CASSPARAEGYTF.

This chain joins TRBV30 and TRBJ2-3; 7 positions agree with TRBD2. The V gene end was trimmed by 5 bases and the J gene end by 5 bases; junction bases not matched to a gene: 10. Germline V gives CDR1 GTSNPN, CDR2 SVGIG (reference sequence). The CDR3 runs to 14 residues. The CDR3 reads CAWGAGDGEDTQYF. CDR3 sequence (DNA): TGTGCCTGGGGGGCGGGGGATGGAGAAGATACGCAGTATTTT.

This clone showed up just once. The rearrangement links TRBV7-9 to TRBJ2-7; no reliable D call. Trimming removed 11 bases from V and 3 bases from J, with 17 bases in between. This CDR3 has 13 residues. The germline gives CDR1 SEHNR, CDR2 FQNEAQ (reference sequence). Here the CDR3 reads CAAERDTLYEQYF. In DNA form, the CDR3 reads TGTGCCGCAGAAAGAGACACGCTCTACGAGCAGTACTTC.

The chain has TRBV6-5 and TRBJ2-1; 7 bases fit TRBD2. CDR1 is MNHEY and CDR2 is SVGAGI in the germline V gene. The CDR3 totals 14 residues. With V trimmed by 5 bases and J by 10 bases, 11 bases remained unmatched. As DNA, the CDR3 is TGTGCCAGCAGTGCGGGACTATATACATCGGAGCAGTTCTTC. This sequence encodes CASSAGLYTSEQFF.

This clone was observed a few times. The CDR3 DNA reads as TGTGCCAGCAGTGGGGACAGCTACTACGAGCAGTACTTC. This codes for CASSGDSYYEQYF. The chain employs TRBV7-9 and TRBJ2-7; 7 bases align to TRBD1. Germline V gives CDR1 SEHNR, CDR2 FQNEAQ (reference sequence). This CDR3 has 13 residues. Losses at the gene ends were 6 bases for V and 3 bases for J; bases not matched to a gene: 5.

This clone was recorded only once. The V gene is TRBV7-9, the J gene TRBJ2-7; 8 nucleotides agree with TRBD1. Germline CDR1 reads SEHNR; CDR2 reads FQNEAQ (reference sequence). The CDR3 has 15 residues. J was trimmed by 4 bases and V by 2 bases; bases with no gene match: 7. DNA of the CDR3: TGTGCCAGCAGCTTACCTAGGACAGGGCCATACGAGCAGTACTTC. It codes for CASSLPRTGPYEQYF.

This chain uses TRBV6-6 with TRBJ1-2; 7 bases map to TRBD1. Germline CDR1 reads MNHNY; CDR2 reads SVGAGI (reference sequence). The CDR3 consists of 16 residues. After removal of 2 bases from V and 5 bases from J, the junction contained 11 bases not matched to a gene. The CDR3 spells CASSYPTRDRKYGYTF. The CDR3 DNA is TGTGCCAGCAGTTACCCTACACGGGACAGAAAGTATGGCTACACCTTC.

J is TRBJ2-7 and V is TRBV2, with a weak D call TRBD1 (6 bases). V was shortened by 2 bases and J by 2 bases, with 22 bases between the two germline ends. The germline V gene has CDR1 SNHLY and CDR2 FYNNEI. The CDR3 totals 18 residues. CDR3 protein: CASSEPKDSEYDTYEQYF. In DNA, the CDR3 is TGTGCCAGCAGTGAACCAAAGGACAGTGAATATGATACCTACGAGCAGTACTTC.